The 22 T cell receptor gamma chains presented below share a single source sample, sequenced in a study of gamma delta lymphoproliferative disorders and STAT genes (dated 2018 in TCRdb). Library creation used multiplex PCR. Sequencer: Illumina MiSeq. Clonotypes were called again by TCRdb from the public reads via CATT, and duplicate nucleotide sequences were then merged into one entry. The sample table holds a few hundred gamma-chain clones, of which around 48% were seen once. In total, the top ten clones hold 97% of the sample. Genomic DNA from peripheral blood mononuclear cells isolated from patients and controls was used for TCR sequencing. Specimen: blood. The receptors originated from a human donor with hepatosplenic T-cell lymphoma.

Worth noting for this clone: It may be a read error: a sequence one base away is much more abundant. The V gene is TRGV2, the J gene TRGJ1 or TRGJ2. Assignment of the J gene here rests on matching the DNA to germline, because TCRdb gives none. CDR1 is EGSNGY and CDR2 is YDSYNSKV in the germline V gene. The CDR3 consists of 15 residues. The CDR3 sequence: CATWDGLRFYYRKLF. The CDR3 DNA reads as TGTGCCACCTGGGACGGGCTCAGATTTTATTATAGGAAACTCTTT.

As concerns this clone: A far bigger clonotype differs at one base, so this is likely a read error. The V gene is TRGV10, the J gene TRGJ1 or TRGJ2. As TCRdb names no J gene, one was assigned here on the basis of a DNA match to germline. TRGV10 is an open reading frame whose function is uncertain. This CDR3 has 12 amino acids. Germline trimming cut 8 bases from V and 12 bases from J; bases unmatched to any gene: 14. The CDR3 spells CAAWDCFYWKLF. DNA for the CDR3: TGTGCTGCGTGGGATTGCTTCTACTGGAAACTCTTT.

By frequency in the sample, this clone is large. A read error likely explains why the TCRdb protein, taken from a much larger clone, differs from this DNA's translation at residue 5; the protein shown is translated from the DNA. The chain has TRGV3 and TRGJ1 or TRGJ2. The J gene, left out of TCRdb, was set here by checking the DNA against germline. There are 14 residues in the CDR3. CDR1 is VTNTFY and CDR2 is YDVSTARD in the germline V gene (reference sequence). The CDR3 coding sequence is TGTGCCACCTGGGGCAGGTTGCATTATTATAAGAAACTCTTT. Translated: CATWGRLHYYKKLF.

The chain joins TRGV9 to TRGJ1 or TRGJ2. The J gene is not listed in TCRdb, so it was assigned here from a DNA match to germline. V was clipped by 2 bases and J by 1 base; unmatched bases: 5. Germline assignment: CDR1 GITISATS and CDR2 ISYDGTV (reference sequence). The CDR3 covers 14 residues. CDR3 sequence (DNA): TGTGCCTTGTGGGAGGGAGTTAATTATTATAAGAAACTCTTT. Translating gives CALWEGVNYYKKLF.

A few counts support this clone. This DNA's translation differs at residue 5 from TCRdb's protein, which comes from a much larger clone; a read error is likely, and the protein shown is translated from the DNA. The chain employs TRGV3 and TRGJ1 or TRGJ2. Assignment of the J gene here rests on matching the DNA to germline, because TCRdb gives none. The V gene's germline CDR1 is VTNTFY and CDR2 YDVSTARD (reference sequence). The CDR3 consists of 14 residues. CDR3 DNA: TGTGCCACCTGGGTCAGGTTGCATTATTATAAGAAACTCTTT. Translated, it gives CATWVRLHYYKKLF.

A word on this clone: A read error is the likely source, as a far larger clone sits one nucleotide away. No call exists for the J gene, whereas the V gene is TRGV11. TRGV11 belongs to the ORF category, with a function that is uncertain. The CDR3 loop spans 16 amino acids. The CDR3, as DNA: TGTGCCTGCTGGATTAGGCCATATACCACTGGTTGGTTCAAGCTATTT. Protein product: CACWIRPYTTGWFKLF.

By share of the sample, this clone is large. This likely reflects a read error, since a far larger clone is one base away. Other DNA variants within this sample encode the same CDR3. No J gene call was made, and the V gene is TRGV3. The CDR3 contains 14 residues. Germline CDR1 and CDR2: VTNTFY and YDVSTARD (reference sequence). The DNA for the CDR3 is TGTGCCACCTGGGACAGGTTGCATTATTATAAGAAACTTTTT. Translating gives CATWDRLHYYKKLF.

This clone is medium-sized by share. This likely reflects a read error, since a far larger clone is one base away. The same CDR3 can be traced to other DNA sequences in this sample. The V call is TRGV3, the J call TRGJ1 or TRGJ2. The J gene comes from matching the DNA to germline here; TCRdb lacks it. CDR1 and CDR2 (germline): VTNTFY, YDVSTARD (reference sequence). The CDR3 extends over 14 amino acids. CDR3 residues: CATWDRLHYYKKLF. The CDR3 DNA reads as TGTGCCACCTGGGACAGGTTGCATTACTATAAGAAACTCTTT.

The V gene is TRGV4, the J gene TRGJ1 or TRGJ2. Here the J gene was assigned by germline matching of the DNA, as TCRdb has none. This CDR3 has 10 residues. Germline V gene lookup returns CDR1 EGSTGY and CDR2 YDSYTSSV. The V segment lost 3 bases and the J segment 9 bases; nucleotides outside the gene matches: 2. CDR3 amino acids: CATWDRKKLF. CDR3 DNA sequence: TGTGCCACCTGGGATCGTAAGAAACTCTTT.

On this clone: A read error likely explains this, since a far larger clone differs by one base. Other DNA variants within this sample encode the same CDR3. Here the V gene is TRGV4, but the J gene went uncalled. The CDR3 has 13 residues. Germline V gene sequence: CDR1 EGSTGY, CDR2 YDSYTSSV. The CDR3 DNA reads TGTGCCACCTGGGATTTATATTATTATAAGAAGCTCTTT. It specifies CATWDLYYYKKLF.

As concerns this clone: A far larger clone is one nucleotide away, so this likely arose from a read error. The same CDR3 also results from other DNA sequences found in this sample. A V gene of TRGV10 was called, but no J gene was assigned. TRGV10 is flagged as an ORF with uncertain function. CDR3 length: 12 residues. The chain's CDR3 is CAAWDCLYWKLF. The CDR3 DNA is TGTGCTGCGTGGGATTGCCTCTACTGGAAACTATTT.

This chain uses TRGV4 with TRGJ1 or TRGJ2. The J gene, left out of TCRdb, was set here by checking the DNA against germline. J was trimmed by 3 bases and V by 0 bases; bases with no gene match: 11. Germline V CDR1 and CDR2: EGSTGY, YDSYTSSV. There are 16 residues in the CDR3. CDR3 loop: CATWDGLRLSYYKKLF. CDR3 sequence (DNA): TGTGCCACCTGGGATGGGCTTCGTCTCAGTTATTATAAGAAACTCTTT.

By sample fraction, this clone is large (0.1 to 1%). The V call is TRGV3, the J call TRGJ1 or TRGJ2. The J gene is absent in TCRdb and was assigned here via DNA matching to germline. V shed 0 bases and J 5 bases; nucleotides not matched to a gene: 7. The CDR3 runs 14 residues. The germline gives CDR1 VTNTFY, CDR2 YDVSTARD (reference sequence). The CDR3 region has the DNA TGTGCCACCTGGGACAGGCTTATTGATTATAAGAAACTCTTT. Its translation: CATWDRLIDYKKLF.

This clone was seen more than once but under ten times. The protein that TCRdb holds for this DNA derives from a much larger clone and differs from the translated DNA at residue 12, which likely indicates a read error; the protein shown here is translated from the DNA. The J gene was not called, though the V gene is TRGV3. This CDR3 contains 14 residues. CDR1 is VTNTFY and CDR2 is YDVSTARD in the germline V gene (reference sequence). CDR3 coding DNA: TGTGCCACCTGGGACAGGTTGCATTATTATAAGATACTCTTT. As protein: CATWDRLHYYKILF.

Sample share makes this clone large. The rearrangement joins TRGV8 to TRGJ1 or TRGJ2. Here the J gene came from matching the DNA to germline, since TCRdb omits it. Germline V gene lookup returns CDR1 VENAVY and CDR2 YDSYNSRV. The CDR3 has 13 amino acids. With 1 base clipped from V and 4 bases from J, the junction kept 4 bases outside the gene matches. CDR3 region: CATWDSSYYKKLF. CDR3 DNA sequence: TGTGCCACCTGGGATAGTTCGTATTATAAGAAACTCTTT.

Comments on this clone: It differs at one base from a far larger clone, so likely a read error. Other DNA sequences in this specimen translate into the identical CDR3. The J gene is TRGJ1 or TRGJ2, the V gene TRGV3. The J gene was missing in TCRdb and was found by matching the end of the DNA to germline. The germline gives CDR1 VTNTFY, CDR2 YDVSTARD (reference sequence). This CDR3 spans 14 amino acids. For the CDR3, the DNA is TGTGCCACTTGGGACAGGTTGCATTATTATAAGAAACTCTTT. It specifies CATWDRLHYYKKLF.

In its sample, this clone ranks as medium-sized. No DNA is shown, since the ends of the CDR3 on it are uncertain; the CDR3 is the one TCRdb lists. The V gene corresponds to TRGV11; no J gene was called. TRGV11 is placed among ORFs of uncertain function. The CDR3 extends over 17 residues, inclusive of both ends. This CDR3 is CTTVPAGLGPKSGKKLF.

The CDR3 spells CATWATFYKKLF. The CDR3 DNA reads TGTGCCACCTGGGCCACCTTTTATAAGAAACTCTTT. The chain recombines TRGV8 with TRGJ1 or TRGJ2. The J gene is absent in TCRdb and was assigned here via DNA matching to germline. The J segment lost 6 bases and the V segment lost 5 bases, leaving 7 bases of the junction unmatched. This CDR3 comprises 12 residues. Germline values: CDR1 VENAVY, CDR2 YDSYNSRV.

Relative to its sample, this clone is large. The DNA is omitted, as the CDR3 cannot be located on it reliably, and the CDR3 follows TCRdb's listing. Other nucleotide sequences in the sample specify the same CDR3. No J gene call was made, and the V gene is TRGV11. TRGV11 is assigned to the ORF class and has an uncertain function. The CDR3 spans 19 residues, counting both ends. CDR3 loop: CTTVPAGLGTSGSDWIKTF.

The CDR3 DNA reads as TGTGCCACCTGGGACAGGCCGGGAAAGTATAAGAAACTCTTT. It yields the protein CATWDRPGKYKKLF. This chain connects TRGV3 to TRGJ1 or TRGJ2. The J gene, missing from TCRdb, was assigned here through DNA to germline matching. The length of the CDR3 is 14 residues. The V segment lost 0 bases and the J segment 7 bases; nucleotides outside the gene matches: 9. Germline CDR1 VTNTFY, CDR2 YDVSTARD (reference sequence).

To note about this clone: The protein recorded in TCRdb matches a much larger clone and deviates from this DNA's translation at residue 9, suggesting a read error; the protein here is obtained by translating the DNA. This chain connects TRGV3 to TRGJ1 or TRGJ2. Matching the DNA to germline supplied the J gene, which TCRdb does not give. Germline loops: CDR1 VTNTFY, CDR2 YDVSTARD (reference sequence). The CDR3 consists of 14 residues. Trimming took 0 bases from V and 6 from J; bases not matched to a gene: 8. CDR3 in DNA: TGTGCCACCTGGGACAGGTTGCATTTTTATAAGAAACTCTTT. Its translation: CATWDRLHFYKKLF.

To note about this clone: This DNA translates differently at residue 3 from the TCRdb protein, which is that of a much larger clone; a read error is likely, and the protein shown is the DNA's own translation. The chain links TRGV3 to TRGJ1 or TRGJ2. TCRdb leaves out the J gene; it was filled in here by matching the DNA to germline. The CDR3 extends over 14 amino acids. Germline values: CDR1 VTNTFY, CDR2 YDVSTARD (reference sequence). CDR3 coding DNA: TGTGCCTCCTGGGACAGGTTGCATTATTATAAGAAACTCTTT. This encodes CASWDRLHYYKKLF.